This T cell receptor (beta chain) was obtained from a study of T-cell reconstitution after alpha-beta-depleted transplantation in children (dated by TCRdb to about 2016). Context from the whole study: Using TCR repertoire profiling, the study quantitatively followed how T-cell immune reconstitution unfolded in children after TCRalphabeta/CD19-depleted allogeneic hematopoietic cell transplantation.

What the study reported, not specific to this receptor: The frequencies of hyperexpanded clones fell over the following months, and after one year, T-cell counts and TCRbeta diversity were mostly attributed to newly produced T cells. Apparently early alphabetaT-cell count recovery about two months after transplant reportedly relied on only several hundred rapidly expanded clones derived from non-depleted graft cells. In some patients, high TCRbeta diversity at day 60 was attributed to recipient T cells and intrathymic progenitors that had survived conditioning.

This clonotype was observed many times. The antigen it binds to is not known. No base quality information exists; no much larger clone differs at one position. Reading the germline V gene gives CDR1 MNHNS and CDR2 SASEGT. The CDR3 contains 17 residues, cysteine and phenylalanine counted. Only CDR3 DNA remains: 51 bases, in frame from the first base. V is trimmed back by 6 bases and J by 5 bases, and the junction contains 14 bases that no gene match accounts for. The sample's treatment or condition label, decoded: allogeneic hematopoietic cell transplantation with graft depleted of TCRalphabeta T cells and CD19 B cells. Transplant recipients were children who received TCRalphabeta/CD19-depleted allogeneic hematopoietic cell grafts. The library was generated by PCR. The sample was run on an Illumina HiSeq 2500. Molecular barcoding was employed in the preparation of TCR libraries, with unique molecular identifiers being used to normalize TCRbeta repertoire quantification. The public reads were quality trimmed at Q25 with fastp and then assembled into clones with MiXCR by TCRdb, keeping productive beta chains. Every distinct CDR3 protein forms one entry, paired with its most common genes and DNA. Within this sample are under 750,000 distinct CDR3 sequences, with 23% of them counted one time only. The ten largest clones capture 13% to 15% of the sample.

The chain was built from TRBV6-1 and TRBJ2-5, and 11 junctional nucleotides match TRBD1. Here the sequenced sample was PBMCs, mostly from graft donor cells, taken 360 days after TCRalphabeta/CD19-depleted stem cell transplant. This TCR was sampled from a boy younger than two who had a stem cell transplant for acute myeloid leukemia, so the T cells may come from the graft donor. Read as DNA, the sequence is TGTGCCAGCAGGAAACTTCGACGGACAGGGGGCAGGGAGACCCAGTACTTC. It codes for CASRKLRRTGGRETQYF.